The rows below give T cell receptor beta chains drawn from one sample of a study of OX40 agonist ivuxolimab in advanced cancers. Sequencing was performed with immunoSEQ multiplex PCR; in TCRdb, only in-frame clones are kept and a portion is missing. The table has about 73,000 clones, 80% to 95% seen once; the top ten hold more than 0.45%. Sequences were derived from CD4+ or CD8+ T cells sorted from blood, sampled in a trial of the OX40 agonist ivuxolimab. Every receptor here comes from an adult with an advanced solid tumor such as melanoma, head and neck, liver or kidney cancer. Each CDR3 is given with its conserved first and last residue. D genes are given only for firm matches. Expanded clones get a size class; other rows say once, few or many, or leave the size out.

>TRBV2|.|.|TRBJ2-7
TGTGCCAGCCTTCGGATGGACTCCTACGAGCAGTACTTC
CASLRMDSYEQYF
>TRBV9|.|.|TRBJ2-1
TGTGCCAGCAGCGACGACCAAGAAGCGGGCTGGTACTACAATGAGCAGTTCTTC
CASSDDQEAGWYYNEQFF
>TRBV27|.|.|TRBJ1-2
TGTGCCAGCAGTTTAGAAGTGACGGGTGGAGACTACACCTTC
CASSLEVTGGDYTF
>TRBV20-1|.|.|TRBJ2-5
TGCAGTGCTAGTACGGGGGAGACCCAGTACTTC
CSASTGETQYF
>TRBV6-1|.|TRBD2|TRBJ2-7
TGTGCCAGCCAGACTAGCGGGAGCAGCGAGCAGTACTTC
CASQTSGSSEQYF
>TRBV14|.|.|TRBJ2-3
TGTGCCAGCAGCCAAGATTGGGCCAGAATAGATACGCAGTATTTT
CASSQDWARIDTQYF
>TRBV11-2|.|.|TRBJ2-5
TGTGCCAGCGCAATGGGGCATCAAGAGACCCAGTACTTC
CASAMGHQETQYF
>TRBV12-5|.|TRBD2|TRBJ2-1
TGTGCTCGGGGGGCGGGAGGGCCTCCCAATGAGCAGTTCTTC
CARGAGGPPNEQFF
>TRBV7-9|.|.|TRBJ2-7
TGTGCCAGCAGCTCTCAGAGGGCTGGTTCCTACGAGCAGTACTTC
CASSSQRAGSYEQYF
>TRBV29-1|.|.|TRBJ2-5
TGCAGCGTTGGAGGACAGCAAGAGACCCAGTACTTC
CSVGGQQETQYF
>TRBV5-1|.|TRBD2|TRBJ2-5
TGCGCCAGCAGCGAACAACTAGCGACACGAGGGGAGACCCAGTACTTC
CASSEQLATRGETQYF
>TRBV15|.|.|TRBJ1-5
TGTGCCACCAGCAGATCCCTTAATCAGCCCCAGCATTTT
CATSRSLNQPQHF
>TRBV18|.|TRBD1|TRBJ2-2
TGTGCCAGCTCAACTCGGACAGGGGGGAACACCGGGGAGCTGTTTTTT
CASSTRTGGNTGELFF
>TRBV5-1|.|.|TRBJ2-1
TGCGCCAGCAGCTTGTCCACGGATAATGAGCAGTTCTTC
CASSLSTDNEQFF
>TRBV12-5|.|.|TRBJ2-1
TGTGCTAGTGTTCGGGGCGCGGGATACAATGAGCAGTTCTTC
CASVRGAGYNEQFF
>TRBV10-3|once|TRBD2|TRBJ2-1
TGTGCCATCAGGGGGAGGCCTAGCGGGAGCCCTCGGGATGAGCAGTTCTTC
CAIRGRPSGSPRDEQFF
>TRBV7-3|.|TRBD1|TRBJ2-7
TGTGCCAGCAGCTTAATAGGGGGCGCAAACTACGAGCAGTACTTC
CASSLIGGANYEQYF
>TRBV6-6|.|.|TRBJ2-3
TGTGCCAGCAGGTCCGTGACAGGCAGCACAGATACGCAGTATTTT
CASRSVTGSTDTQYF
>TRBV5-1|.|.|TRBJ2-5
TGCGCCAGCACCGGCGGTGGGAGGCGGGAGACCCAGTACTTC
CASTGGGRRETQYF
>TRBV5-4|.|.|TRBJ1-2
TGTGCCAGCAGCTGGGGGCAGGCCCCCGGTGGCTACACCTTC
CASSWGQAPGGYTF
>TRBV9|.|.|TRBJ2-3
TGTGCCAGCAGTGGTTTGGCGGGATTAAGCACAGATACGCAGTATTTT
CASSGLAGLSTDTQYF
>TRBV19|.|TRBD2|TRBJ2-7
TGTGCCAGTAGTGCAGGGACTAGCGGGAGCCCTGACGGCGAGCAGTACTTC
CASSAGTSGSPDGEQYF
>TRBV6-6|.|.|TRBJ2-6
TGTGCCAGCAGTTACTCGGGGGGAACTGGGGCCAACGTCCTGACTTTC
CASSYSGGTGANVLTF
>TRBV11-1|.|.|TRBJ2-1
TGTGCCAGCAGCTTAGCGGGACGTTACAATGAGCAGTTCTTC
CASSLAGRYNEQFF
>TRBV5-5|.|.|TRBJ2-7
TGTGCCAGCAGCTTGGTGGGAAGCTCCTACGAGCAGTACTTC
CASSLVGSSYEQYF
>TRBV9|few|.|TRBJ1-1
TGTGCCAGCAGCGTAACACTGAACACTGAAGCTTTCTTT
CASSVTLNTEAFF
>TRBV10-3|.|.|TRBJ1-4
TGTGCCATCTGGGGGGGGCAGGATAATGAAAAACTGTTTTTT
CAIWGGQDNEKLFF
>TRBV5-4|.|TRBD1|TRBJ2-5
TGTGCCAGCAGCTGGGGACAGGGAGGGACCCAGTACTTC
CASSWGQGGTQYF